This section outlines one T cell receptor (beta chain) sequence together with its context. Antigen unknown. This sample was included in a study of identical twins. TCRdb re-analysed the 5' RACE reads in MiXCR, keeping a single row per CDR3 protein. The data show 350,000 or so distinct CDR3 sequences, approximately 10% seen once. The V and J ends lost 3 bases and 10 bases respectively, with 19 bases between them. There are 15 residues in the CDR3. Findings and limits, study-wide: Models predicted less out-of-frame TCR alpha sharing in monozygotic twins than was found. The same donors were not followed; conclusions instead depended on cross-sectional statistical analysis. The abundant beta clonotypes from cord blood had fewer insertions, and memory repertoires had none of this.

The chain recombines TRBV12-3 or TRBV12-4 with TRBJ2-1, with D possibly being TRBD1 or TRBD2 (6 bases each). This TCR was sampled from a woman in her forties or fifties in good health. The specimen sequenced was naive T cells sorted from blood. The CDR3 reads CASSFRRDSDREQFF. The CDR3 nucleotides are TGTGCCAGCAGTTTTCGCCGGGACTCCGACAGGGAGCAGTTCTTC.